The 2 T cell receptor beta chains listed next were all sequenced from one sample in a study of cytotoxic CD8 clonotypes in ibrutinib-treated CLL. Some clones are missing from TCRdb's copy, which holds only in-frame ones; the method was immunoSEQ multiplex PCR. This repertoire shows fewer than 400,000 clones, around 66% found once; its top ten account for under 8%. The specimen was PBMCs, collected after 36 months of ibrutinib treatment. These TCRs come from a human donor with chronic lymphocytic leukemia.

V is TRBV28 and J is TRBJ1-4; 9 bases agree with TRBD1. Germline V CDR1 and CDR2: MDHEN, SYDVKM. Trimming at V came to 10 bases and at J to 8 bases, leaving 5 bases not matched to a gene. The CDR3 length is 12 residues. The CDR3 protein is CATSTGGEKLFF. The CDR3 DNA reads TGTGCCACCTCAACAGGGGGCGAAAAACTGTTTTTT. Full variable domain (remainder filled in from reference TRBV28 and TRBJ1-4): DVKVTQSSRYLVKRTGEKVFLECVQDMDHENMFWYRQDPGLGLRLIYFSYDVKMKEKGDIPEGYSVSREKKERFSLILESASTNQTSMYLCATSTGGEKLFFGSGTQLSVL.

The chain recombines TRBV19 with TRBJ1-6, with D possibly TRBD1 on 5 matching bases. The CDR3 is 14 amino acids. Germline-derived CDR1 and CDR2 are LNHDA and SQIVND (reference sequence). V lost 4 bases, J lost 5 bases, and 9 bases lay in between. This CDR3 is CASSRDVNNSPLHF. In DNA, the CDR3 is TGTGCCAGTAGTAGGGACGTAAATAATTCACCCCTCCACTTT.